What follows is one T cell receptor (beta chain) and its context. Its cognate antigen is unknown. This sample is drawn from a study of shared clonotypes between healthy human individuals. CD8 cells classed as naive were CD45RO-negative and positively selected for CCR7, excluding terminally differentiated effector memory CD45RA+ cells. Every donor was a Caucasian adult from Nashville, Tennessee. Study-wide points: Shared clonotypes: approximately 4.5% naive CD4, about 4% naive CD8, about 2.4% memory CD4, 0.4% to 0.45% memory CD8.

Germline CDR1 reads MNHNY; CDR2 reads SVGAGI (reference sequence). The CDR3 is 16 amino acids. V was pared by 7 bases and J by 0 bases, with 6 bases of the junction left unmatched. Deep-level settings were used for running the assay. Assay used: immunoSEQ multiplex PCR; TCRdb lists only in-frame clones, some missing. The profile shows approximately 810,000 clones, about 92% of them singletons. The sequence derives from a man between 25 and 39 years old in good health. The material sequenced was naive CD8+ T cells sorted from blood. The chain combines TRBV6-6 with TRBJ2-6, with 7 bases fitting TRBD2. CDR3 amino acids: CASNPSGGSGANVLTF. The CDR3 coding sequence is TGTGCCAGCAACCCTTCGGGGGGCTCTGGGGCCAACGTCCTGACTTTC.